This T cell receptor beta chain came from a study of blood T cell repertoires in COVID-19. At the level of the study: Samples of COVID-19 (acute and convalescent) were obtained from the United States, Italy and Spain. Sources were T cells, B-cell-depleted T cells, or PBMCs; the material itself was cDNA or gDNA.

Original data processing: Reference gene primer amplification gave nucleated cell count estimates. Assay: immunoSEQ multiplex PCR; the TCRdb copy retains only in-frame clones and omits some. The V and J calls and clone size were taken over from that table, and D and trimming were inferred from the DNA. The sample has 89,000 or so clones, about 83% seen once. Trimming cost V 2 bases and J 2 bases, with 7 bases left between them. The CDR3 runs to 13 residues. Germline V gene sequence: CDR1 SGHRS, CDR2 YFSETQ. The specimen sequenced was peripheral blood. The rearrangement links TRBV5-1 to TRBJ1-1; D is ambiguous. This clonotype was obtained from a man in his fifties or sixties with active COVID-19. The CDR3 nucleotides read TGCGCCAGCAGCTTCGAACTAAACACTGAAGCTTTCTTT. Translating gives CASSFELNTEAFF.